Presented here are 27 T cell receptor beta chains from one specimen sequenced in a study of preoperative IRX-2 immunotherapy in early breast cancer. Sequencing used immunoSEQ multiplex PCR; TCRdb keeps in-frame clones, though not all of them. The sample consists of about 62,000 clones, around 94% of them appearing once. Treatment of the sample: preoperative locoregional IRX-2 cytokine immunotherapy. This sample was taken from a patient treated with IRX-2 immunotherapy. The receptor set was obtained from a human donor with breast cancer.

The CDR3 here is CASTFSGRTGELFF. CDR3 nucleotide sequence: TGTGCCAGCACTTTTAGCGGGAGAACCGGGGAGCTGTTTTTT. The chain joins TRBV6-6 to TRBJ2-2; TRBD2 agrees at 9 bases. V trimming: 7 bases; J trimming: 5 bases; junction bases outside the gene matches: 5. The CDR3 spans 14 residues. CDR1 and CDR2 from the germline V gene are MNHNY and SVGAGI (reference sequence).

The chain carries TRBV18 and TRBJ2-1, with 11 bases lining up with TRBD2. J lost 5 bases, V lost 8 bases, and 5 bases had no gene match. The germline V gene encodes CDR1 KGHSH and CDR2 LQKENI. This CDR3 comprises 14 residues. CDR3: CASKKGLADNEQFF. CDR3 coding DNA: TGTGCCAGCAAAAAGGGACTAGCGGACAATGAGCAGTTCTTC.

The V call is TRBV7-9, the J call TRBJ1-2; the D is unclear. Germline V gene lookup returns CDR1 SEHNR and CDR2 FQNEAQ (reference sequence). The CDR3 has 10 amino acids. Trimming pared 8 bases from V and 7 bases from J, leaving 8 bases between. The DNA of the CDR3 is TGTGCCAGCGCCGGAAGTGGCTACACCTTC. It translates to CASAGSGYTF. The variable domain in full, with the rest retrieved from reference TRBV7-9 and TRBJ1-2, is DTGVSQNPRHKITKRGQNVTFRCDPISEHNRLYWYRQTLGQGPEFLTYFQNEAQLEKSRLLSDRFSAERPKGSFSTLEIQRTEQGDSAMYLCASAGSGYTFGSGTRLTVV.

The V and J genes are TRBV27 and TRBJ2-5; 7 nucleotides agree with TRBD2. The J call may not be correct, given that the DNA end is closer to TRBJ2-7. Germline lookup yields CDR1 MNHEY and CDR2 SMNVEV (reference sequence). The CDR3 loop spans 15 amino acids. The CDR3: CASSSSGLAAYEQYF. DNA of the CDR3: TGTGCCAGCAGTTCTTCCGGCCTAGCGGCCTACGAGCAGTACTTC.

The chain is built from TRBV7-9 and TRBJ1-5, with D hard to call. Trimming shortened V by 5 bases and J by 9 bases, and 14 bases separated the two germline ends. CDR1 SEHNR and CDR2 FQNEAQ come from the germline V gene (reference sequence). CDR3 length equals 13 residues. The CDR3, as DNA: TGTGCCAGCAGCCTGGAGGCGGGTGGGCCCCAGCATTTT. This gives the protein CASSLEAGGPQHF.

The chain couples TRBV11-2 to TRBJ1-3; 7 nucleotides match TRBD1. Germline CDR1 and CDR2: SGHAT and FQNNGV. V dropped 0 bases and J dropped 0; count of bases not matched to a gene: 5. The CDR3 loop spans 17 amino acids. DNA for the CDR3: TGTGCCAGCAGCTTAGAGTGGGGACAGTACTCTGGAAACACCATATATTTT. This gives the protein CASSLEWGQYSGNTIYF.

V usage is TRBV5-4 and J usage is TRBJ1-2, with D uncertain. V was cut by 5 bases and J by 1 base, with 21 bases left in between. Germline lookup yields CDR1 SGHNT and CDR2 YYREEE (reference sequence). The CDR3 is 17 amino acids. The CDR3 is CASRISGRWGINYGYTF. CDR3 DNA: TGTGCCAGCAGGATATCGGGCAGATGGGGAATTAACTATGGCTACACCTTC.

CDR3 sequence (DNA): TGTGCCAGCAGCGATCTCAGCGGGCAGGGAAACACCATATATTTT. Its translation is CASSDLSGQGNTIYF. The V gene is TRBV9, the J gene TRBJ1-3; no reliable D call. This CDR3 is 15 amino acids long. The ends were cut back, 3 bases at V and 4 bases at J, with 14 bases in the middle. CDR1 is SGDLS and CDR2 is YYNGEE in the germline V gene.

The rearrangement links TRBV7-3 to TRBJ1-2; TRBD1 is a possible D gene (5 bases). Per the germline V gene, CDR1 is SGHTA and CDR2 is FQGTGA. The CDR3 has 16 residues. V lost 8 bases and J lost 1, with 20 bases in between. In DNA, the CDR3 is TGTGCCAGCCCTGGCACTTCCCGACAGATTAACTATGGCTACACCTTC. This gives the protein CASPGTSRQINYGYTF.

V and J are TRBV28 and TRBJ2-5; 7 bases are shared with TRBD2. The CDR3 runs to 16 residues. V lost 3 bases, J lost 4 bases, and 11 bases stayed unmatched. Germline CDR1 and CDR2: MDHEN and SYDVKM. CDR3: CASSFQLAVGGETQYF. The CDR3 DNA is TGTGCCAGCAGTTTCCAGCTAGCGGTTGGGGGAGAGACCCAGTACTTC.

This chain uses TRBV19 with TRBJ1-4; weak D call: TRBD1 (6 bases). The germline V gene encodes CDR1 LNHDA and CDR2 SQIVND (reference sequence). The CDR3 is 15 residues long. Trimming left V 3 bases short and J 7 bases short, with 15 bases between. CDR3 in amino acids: CASSISGTIGEKLFF. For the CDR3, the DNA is TGTGCCAGTAGTATTTCTGGGACAATCGGTGAAAAACTGTTTTTT.

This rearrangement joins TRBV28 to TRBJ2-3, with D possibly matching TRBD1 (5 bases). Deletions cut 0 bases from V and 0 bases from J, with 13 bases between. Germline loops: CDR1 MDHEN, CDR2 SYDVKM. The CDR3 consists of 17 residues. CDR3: CASSLWGQSPSTDTQYF. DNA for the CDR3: TGTGCCAGCAGTTTATGGGGGCAGAGCCCTAGCACAGATACGCAGTATTTT.

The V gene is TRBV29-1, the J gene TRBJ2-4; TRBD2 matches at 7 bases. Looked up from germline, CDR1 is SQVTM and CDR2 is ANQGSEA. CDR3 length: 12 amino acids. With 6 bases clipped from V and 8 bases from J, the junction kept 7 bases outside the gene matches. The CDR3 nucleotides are TGCAGCGTGCGTGCAGGGAGGGACATTCAGTACTTC. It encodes CSVRAGRDIQYF.

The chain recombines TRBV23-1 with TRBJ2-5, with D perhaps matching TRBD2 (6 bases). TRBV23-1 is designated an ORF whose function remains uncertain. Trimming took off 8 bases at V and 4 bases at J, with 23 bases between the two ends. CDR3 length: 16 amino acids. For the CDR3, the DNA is TGCGCCAGCGGCGCCCCGGCGGGAACCCGCGGAGAGACCCAGTACTTC. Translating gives CASGAPAGTRGETQYF.

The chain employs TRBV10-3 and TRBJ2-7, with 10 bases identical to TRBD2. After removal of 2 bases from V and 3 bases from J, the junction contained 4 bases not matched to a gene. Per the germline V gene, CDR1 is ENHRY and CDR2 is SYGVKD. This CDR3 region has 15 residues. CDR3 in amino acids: CAISEPTSGNYEQYF. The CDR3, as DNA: TGTGCCATCAGTGAGCCCACTAGCGGGAACTACGAGCAGTACTTC.

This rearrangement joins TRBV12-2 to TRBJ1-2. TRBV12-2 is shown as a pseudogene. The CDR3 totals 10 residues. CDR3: CASRPGGYTF. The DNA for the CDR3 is TGTGCAAGTCGCCCCGGGGGCTACACCTTC.

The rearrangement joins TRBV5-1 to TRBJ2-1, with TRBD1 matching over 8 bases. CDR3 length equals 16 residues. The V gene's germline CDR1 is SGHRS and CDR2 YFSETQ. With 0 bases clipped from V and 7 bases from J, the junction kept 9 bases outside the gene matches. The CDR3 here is CASSLAPDRVLNEQFF. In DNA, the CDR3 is TGCGCCAGCAGCTTGGCCCCGGACAGGGTTCTAAATGAGCAGTTCTTC.

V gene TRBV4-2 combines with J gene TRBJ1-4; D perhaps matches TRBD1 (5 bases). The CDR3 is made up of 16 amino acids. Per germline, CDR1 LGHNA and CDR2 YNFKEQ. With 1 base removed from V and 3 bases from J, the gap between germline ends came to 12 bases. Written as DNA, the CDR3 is TGTGCCAGCAGCCAAGGATCGTTAGGGGCTAATGAAAAACTGTTTTTT. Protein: CASSQGSLGANEKLFF.

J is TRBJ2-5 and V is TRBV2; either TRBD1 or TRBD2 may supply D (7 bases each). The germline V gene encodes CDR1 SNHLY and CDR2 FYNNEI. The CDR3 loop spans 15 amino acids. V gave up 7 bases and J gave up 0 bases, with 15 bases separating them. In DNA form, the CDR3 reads TGTGCCAGCAACAGGGGAGGGACTAACCAAGAGACCCAGTACTTC. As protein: CASNRGGTNQETQYF.

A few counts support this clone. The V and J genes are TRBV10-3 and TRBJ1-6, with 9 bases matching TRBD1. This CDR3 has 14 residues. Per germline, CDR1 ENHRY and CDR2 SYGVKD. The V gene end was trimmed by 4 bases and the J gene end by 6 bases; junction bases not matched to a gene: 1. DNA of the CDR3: TGTGCCATCAGTGGGGACAGGGTTAATTCACCCCTCCACTTT. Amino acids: CAISGDRVNSPLHF.

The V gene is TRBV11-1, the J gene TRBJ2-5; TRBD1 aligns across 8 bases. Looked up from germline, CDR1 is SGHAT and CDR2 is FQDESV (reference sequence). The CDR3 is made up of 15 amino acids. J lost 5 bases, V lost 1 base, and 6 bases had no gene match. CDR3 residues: CASSLVDRVRETQYF. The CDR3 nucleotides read TGTGCCAGCAGCTTAGTGGACAGGGTCAGGGAGACCCAGTACTTC. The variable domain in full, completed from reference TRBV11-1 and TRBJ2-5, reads EAEVAQSPRYKITEKSQAVAFWCDPISGHATLYWYRQILGQGPELLVQFQDESVVDDSQLPKDRFSAERLKGVDSTLKIQPAELGDSAMYLCASSLVDRVRETQYFGPGTRLLVL.

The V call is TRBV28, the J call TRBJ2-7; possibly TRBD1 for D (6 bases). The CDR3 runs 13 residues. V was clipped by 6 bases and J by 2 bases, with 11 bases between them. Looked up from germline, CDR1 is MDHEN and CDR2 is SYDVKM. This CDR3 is CASRDRFTYEQYF. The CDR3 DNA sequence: TGTGCCAGCAGAGACAGGTTCACCTACGAGCAGTACTTC.

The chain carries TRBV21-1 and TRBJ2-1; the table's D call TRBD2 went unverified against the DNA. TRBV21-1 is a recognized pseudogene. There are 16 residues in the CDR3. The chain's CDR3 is CASSNRLAGGPNEQFF. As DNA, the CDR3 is TGTGCCAGCAGCAACCGACTAGCGGGAGGGCCCAATGAGCAGTTCTTC.

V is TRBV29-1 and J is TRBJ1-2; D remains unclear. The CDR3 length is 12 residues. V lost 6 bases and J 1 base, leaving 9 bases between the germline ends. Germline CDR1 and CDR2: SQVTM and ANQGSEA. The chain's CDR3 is CSVNSLNYGYTF. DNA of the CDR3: TGCAGCGTCAACTCACTTAACTATGGCTACACCTTC.

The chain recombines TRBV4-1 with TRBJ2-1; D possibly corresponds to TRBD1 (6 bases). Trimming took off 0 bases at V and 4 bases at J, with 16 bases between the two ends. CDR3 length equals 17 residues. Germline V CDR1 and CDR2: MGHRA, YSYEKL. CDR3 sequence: CASSQEGGQRKYNEQFF. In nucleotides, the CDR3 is TGCGCCAGCAGCCAAGAAGGTGGACAGAGAAAATACAATGAGCAGTTCTTC.

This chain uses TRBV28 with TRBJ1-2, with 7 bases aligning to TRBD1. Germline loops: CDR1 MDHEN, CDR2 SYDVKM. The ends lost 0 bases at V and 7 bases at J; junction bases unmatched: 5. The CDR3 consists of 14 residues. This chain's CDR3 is CASSLWVAGGGYTF. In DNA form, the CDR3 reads TGTGCCAGCAGTTTATGGGTCGCAGGGGGTGGCTACACCTTC.

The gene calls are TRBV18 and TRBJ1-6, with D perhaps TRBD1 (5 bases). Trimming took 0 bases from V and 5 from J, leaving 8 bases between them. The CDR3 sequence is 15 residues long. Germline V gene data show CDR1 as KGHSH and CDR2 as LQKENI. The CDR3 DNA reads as TGTGCCAGCTCACCACCGGGACGGAATAATTCACCCCTCCACTTT. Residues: CASSPPGRNNSPLHF.